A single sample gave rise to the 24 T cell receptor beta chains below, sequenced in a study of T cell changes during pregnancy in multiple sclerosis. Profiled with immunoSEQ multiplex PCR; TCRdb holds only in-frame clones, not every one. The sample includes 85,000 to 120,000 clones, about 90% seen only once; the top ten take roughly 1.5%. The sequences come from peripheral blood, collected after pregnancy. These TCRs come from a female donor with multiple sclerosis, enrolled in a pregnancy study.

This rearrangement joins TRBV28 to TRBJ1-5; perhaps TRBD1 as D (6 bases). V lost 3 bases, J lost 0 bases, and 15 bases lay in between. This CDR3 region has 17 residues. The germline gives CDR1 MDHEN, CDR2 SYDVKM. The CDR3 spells CASSFGRGPYSNQPQHF. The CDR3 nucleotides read TGTGCCAGCAGTTTCGGCAGGGGCCCTTATAGCAATCAGCCCCAGCATTTT.

The CDR3 DNA sequence: TGTGCCAGCAGTGGGGGACAGGGAGGTAGCTCCTATAATTCACCCCTCCACTTT. Protein: CASSGGQGGSSYNSPLHF. This chain uses TRBV6-1 with TRBJ1-6; TRBD1 matches 9 bases. The CDR3 is made up of 18 amino acids. J gave up 0 bases and V 4 bases, and 7 bases lay outside the gene matches. Per the germline V gene, CDR1 is MNHNS and CDR2 is SASEGT.

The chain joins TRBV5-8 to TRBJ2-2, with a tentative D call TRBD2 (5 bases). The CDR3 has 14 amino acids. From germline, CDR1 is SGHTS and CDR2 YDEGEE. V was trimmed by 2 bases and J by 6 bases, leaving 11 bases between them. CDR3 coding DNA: TGTGCCAGCAGCTTTGAGGGTGTAGCCGGGGAGCTGTTTTTT. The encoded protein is CASSFEGVAGELFF.

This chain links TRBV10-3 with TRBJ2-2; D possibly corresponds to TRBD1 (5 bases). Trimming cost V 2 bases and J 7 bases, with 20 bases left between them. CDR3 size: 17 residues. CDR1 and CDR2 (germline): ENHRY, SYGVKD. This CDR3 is CAISETREFWGGGELFF. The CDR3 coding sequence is TGTGCCATCAGTGAGACCAGGGAATTTTGGGGTGGCGGGGAGCTGTTTTTT.

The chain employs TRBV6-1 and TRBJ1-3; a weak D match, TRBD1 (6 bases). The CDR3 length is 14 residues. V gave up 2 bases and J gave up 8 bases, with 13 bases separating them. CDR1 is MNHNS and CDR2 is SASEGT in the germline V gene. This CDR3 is CASSERPGAHTIYF. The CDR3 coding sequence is TGTGCCAGCAGTGAAAGGCCAGGGGCACACACCATATATTTT.

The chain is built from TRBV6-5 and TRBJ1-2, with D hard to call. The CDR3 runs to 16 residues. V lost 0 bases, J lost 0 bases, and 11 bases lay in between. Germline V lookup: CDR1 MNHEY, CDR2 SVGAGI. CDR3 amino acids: CASSYSAVGANYGYTF. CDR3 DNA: TGTGCCAGCAGTTACTCCGCGGTGGGAGCTAACTATGGCTACACCTTC.

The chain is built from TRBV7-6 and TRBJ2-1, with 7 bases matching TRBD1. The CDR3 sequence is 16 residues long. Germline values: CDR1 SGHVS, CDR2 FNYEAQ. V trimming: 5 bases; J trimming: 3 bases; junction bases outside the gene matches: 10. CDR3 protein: CASSLSLDRDYNEQFF. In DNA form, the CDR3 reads TGTGCCAGCAGCCTTAGCCTAGACAGGGACTACAATGAGCAGTTCTTC. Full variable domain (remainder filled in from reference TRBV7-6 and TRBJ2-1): GAGVSQSPRYKVTKRGQDVALRCDPISGHVSLYWYRQALGQGPEFLTYFNYEAQQDKSGLPNDRFSAERPEGSISTLTIQRTEQRDSAMYRCASSLSLDRDYNEQFFGPGTRLTVL.

The CDR3 region is CASSSDRGREQYF. The CDR3 DNA reads TGCGCCAGCAGCTCGGACAGGGGGCGCGAGCAGTACTTC. The rearrangement links TRBV5-1 to TRBJ2-7; 11 nucleotides line up with TRBD1. V dropped 3 bases and J dropped 6; count of bases not matched to a gene: 2. Germline V gene sequence: CDR1 SGHRS, CDR2 YFSETQ. The CDR3 is made up of 13 amino acids.

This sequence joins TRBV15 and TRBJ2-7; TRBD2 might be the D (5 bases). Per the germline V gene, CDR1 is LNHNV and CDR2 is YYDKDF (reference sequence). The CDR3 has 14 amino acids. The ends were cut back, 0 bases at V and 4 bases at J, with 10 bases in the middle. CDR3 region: CATSRDLREYEQYF. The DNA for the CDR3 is TGTGCCACCAGCAGAGATCTTAGGGAGTACGAGCAGTACTTC.

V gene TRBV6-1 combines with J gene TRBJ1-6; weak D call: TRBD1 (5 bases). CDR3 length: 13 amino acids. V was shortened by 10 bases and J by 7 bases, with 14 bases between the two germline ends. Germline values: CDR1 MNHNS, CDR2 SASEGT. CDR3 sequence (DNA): TGTGCCACCCGGACACTTCAGAATTCACCCCTCCACTTT. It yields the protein CATRTLQNSPLHF.

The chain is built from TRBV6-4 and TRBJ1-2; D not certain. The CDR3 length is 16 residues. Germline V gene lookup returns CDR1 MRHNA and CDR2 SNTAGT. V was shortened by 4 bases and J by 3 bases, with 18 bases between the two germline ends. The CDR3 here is CASSVIVSVPHYGYTF. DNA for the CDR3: TGTGCCAGCAGTGTGATAGTATCGGTGCCACACTATGGCTACACCTTC.

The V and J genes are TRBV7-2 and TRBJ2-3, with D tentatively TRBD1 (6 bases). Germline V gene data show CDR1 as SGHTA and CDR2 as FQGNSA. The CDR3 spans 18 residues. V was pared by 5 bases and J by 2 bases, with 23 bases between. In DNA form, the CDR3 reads TGTGCCAGCAGCCTTAGGGGGAGCCCAGGGGTGCCCACAGATACGCAGTATTTT. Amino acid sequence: CASSLRGSPGVPTDTQYF.

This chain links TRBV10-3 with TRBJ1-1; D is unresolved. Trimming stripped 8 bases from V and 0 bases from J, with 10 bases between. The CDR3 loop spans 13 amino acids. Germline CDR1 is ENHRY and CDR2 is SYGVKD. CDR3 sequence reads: CAIGSGLNTEAFF. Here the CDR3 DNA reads TGTGCCATCGGGTCAGGTTTGAACACTGAAGCTTTCTTT.

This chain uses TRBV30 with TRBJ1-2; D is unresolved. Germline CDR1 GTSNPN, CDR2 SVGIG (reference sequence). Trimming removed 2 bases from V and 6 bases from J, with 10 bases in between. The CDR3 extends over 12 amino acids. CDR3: CAWSPGLHGYTF. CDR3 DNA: TGTGCCTGGAGTCCAGGCCTCCATGGCTACACCTTC.

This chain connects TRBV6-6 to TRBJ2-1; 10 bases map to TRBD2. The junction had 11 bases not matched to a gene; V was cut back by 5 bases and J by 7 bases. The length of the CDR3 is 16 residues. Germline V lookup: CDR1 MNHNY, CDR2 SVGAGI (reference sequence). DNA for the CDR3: TGTGCCAGCAGTCCCTTCGGAGCGGGAGGGATTAATGAGCAGTTCTTC. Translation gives CASSPFGAGGINEQFF.

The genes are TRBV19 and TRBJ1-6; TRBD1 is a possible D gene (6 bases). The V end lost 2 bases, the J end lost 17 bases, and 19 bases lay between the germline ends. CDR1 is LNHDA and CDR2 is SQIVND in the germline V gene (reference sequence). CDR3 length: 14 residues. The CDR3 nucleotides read TGTGCCAGTAGTATATCGGGACAAAAGGGATCCTTCCACTTT. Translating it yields CASSISGQKGSFHF.

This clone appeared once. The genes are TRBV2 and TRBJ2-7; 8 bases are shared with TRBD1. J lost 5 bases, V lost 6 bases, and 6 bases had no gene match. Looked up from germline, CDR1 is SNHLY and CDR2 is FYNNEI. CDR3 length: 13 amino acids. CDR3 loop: CASSPGGPDEQYF. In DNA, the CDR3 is TGTGCCAGCAGCCCAGGGGGCCCGGACGAGCAGTACTTC.

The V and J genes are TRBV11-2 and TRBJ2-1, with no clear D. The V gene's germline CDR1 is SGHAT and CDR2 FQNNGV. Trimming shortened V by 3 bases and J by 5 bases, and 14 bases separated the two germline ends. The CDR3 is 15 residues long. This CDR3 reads CASSFWASHDNEQFF. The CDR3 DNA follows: TGTGCCAGCAGCTTTTGGGCCTCCCACGACAATGAGCAGTTCTTC.

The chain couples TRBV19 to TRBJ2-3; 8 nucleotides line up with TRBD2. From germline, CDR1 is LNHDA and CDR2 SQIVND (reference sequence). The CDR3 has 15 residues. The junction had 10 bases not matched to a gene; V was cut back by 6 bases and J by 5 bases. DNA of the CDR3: TGTGCCAGTAGCAAAACCGGGACTAGGGGAGATACGCAGTATTTT. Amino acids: CASSKTGTRGDTQYF. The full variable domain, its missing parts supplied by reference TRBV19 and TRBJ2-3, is DGGITQSPKYLFRKEGQNVTLSCEQNLNHDAMYWYRQDPGQGLRLIYYSQIVNDFQKGDIAEGYSVSREKKESFPLTVTSAQKNPTAFYLCASSKTGTRGDTQYFGPGTRLTVL.

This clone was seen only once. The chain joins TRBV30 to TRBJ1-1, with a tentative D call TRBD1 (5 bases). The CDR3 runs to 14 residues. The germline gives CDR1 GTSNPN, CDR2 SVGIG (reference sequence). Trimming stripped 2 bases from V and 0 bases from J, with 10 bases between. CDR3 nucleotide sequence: TGTGCCTGGAGTTTAGGACATTTGAACACTGAAGCTTTCTTT. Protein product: CAWSLGHLNTEAFF.

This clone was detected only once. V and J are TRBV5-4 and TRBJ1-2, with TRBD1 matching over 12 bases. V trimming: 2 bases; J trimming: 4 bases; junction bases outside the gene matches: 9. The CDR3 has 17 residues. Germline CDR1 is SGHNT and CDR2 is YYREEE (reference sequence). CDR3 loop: CASSFGQGTGGVYGYTF. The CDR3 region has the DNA TGTGCCAGCAGCTTTGGACAGGGGACAGGGGGCGTCTATGGCTACACCTTC.

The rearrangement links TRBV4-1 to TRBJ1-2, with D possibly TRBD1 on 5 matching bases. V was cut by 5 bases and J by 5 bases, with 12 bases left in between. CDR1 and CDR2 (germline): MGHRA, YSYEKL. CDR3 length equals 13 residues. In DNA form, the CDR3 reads TGCGCCAGCAGCACCCGGGGGACTTATGGCTACACCTTC. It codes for CASSTRGTYGYTF.

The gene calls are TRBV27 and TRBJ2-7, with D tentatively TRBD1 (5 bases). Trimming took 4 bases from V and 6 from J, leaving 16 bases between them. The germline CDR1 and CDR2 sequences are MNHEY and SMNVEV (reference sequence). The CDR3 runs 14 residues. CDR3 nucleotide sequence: TGTGCCAGCAGTTCCCCATCAGGGTTAGGCGAGCAGTACTTC. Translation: CASSSPSGLGEQYF.

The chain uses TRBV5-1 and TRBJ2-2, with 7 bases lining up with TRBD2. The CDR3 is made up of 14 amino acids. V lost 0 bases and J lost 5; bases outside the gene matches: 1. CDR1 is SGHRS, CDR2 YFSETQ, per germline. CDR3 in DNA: TGCGCCAGCAGCTTGGGACTAGCAACCGGGGAGCTGTTTTTT. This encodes CASSLGLATGELFF.